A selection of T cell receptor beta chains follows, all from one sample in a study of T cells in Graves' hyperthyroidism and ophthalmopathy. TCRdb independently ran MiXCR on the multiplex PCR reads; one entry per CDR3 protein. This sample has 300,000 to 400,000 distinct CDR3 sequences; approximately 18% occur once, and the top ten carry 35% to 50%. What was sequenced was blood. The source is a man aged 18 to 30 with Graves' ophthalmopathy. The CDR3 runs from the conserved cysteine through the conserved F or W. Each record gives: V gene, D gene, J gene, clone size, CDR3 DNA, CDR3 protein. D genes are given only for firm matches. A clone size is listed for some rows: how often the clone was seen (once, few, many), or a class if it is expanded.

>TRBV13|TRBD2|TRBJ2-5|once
TGTGCCAGCAGTGAGGGACTAGCGGTTCTCGAGACCCAGTACTTC
CASSEGLAVLETQYF
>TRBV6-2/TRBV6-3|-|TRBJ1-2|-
TGTGCCAGCCGCAGTCGCTCAGGGACTAACTATGGCTACACCTTC
CASRSRSGTNYGYTF
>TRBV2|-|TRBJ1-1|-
TGTGCCAGCAGTCCTACAGGGTGGACTGAAGCTTTCTTT
CASSPTGWTEAFF
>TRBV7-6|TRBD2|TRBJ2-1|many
TGTGCCAGCAGCTTAGAACTAGCGGGGAACAATGAGCAGTTCTTC
CASSLELAGNNEQFF
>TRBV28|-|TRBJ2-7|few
TGTGCCAGCAGCTACGGGACGGCCCCTACCTACGAGCAGTACTTC
CASSYGTAPTYEQYF
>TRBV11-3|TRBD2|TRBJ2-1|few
TGTGCCAGCAGCTCCCACCCCCCGGGGGGCTCCTACAATGAGCAGTTCTTC
CASSSHPPGGSYNEQFF
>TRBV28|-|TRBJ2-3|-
TGTGCCAGCAGTTTATCGGACCCGACTCACAGCACAGATACGCAGTATTTT
CASSLSDPTHSTDTQYF
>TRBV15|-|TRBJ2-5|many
TGTGCCACCAGCAGAGTGGCTTCCCAAGAGACCCAGTACTTC
CATSRVASQETQYF
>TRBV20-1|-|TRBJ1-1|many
TGCAGTGCTACGAAGTTGGAAGCTTTCTTT
CSATKLEAFF
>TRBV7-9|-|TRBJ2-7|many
TGTGCCAGCCTGCAGGCGGGCTGGGGAGAGCAGTACTTC
CASLQAGWGEQYF
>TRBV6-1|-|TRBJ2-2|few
TGTGCCAGCCTTTCGGCAGAACTACTGAACACCGGGGAGCTGTTTTTT
CASLSAELLNTGELFF
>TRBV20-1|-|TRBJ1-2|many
TGCAGTGCTACAAGCTCGTACAGCTATGGCTACACCTTC
CSATSSYSYGYTF
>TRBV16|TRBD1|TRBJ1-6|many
TGTGCCAGCAGCACCCAGACAGGGGGAAATTCACCCCTCCACTTT
CASSTQTGGNSPLHF
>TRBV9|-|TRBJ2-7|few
TGTGCCAGCAGCGTCAGTGGGGGAATCTACGAACAGTACTTC
CASSVSGGIYEQYF
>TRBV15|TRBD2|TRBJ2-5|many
TGTGCCACCAGCGGAGTGAAGCGGGGGGTCAAAGAGACCCAGTACTTC
CATSGVKRGVKETQYF
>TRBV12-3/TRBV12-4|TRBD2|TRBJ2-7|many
TGTGCCAGCAGTCTGGGACTAGCGGGGGCCCCGAAAGCCTACGAGCAGTACTTC
CASSLGLAGAPKAYEQYF
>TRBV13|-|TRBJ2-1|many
TGTGCCAGCAGCTTAGGCGGCAGGGTGTCCTACAATGAGCAGTTCTTC
CASSLGGRVSYNEQFF
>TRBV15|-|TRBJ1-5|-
TGTGCCACCAGCAGAGAGGCAGAAATATATAGCAATCAGCCCCAGCATTTT
CATSREAEIYSNQPQHF
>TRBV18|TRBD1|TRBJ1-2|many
TGTGCCAGCTCAACGGACAGGGGCTATGGCTACACCTTC
CASSTDRGYGYTF
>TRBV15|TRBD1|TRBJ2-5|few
TGTGCCACCAGCCGGACTGACAGGGAAGAGACCCAGTACTTC
CATSRTDREETQYF
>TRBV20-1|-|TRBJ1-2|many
TGCAGTGCTTCTAACTATGGCTACACCTTC
CSASNYGYTF
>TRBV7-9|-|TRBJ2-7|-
TGTGCCAGCAGCCCCGGTTTGTGGGCCAGCCAGAGCTCCTACGAGCAGTACTTC
CASSPGLWASQSSYEQYF
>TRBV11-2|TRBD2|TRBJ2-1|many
TGTGCCAGCAGCTTAGATTCCAGCGGGGCCTACAATGAGCAGTTCTTC
CASSLDSSGAYNEQFF
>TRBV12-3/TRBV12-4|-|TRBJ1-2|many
TGTGCCAGCAGTTCCGACACGTATGGCTACACCTTC
CASSSDTYGYTF
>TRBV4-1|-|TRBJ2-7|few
TGCGCCAGCAGCATCAGGGGGGAAAACGAGCAGTACTTC
CASSIRGENEQYF